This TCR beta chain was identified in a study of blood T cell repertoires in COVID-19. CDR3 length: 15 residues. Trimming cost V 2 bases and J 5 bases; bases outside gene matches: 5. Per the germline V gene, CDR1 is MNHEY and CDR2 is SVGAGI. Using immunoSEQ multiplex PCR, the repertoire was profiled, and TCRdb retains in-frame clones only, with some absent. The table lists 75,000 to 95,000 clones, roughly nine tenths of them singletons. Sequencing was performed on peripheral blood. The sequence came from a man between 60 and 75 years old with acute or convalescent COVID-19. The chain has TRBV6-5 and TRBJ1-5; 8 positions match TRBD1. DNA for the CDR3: TGTGCCAGCAGTTACCAGGGGGCGAGGGATCAGCCCCAGCATTTT. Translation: CASSYQGARDQPQHF.